This TCR beta chain was captured in a study of CD4 T cell repertoires in COVID-19. About this clone: As yet, its antigen is unknown.

General study points: Between roughly 6.5 and 28% of SARS-CoV-2 clonotypes also appeared in SARS-CoV and/or HKU1 spike cultures. Several top expanded SARS-CoV-2-reactive clonotypes were shared by two or three memory subsets.

There are 13 residues in the CDR3. CDR1 is KGHSH and CDR2 is LQKENI in the germline V gene. V lost 5 bases and J lost 0, with 5 bases in between. TCRdb's table, derived via immunoSEQ multiplex PCR, lists solely in-frame clones and lacks some. The sample comprises approximately 75,000 clones, about four fifths of which are singletons, and roughly 0.58% rests with the top ten. Mild-to-severe COVID-19 survivors were the donors. These memory T cells were uncultured and sequenced directly after ex vivo isolation. This TCR was sampled from a human donor who had COVID-19. V is TRBV18 and J is TRBJ1-3; no definite D call. The source material was CD4+ T cells from peripheral blood, sampled after recovery from COVID-19. The CDR3 DNA reads as TGTGCCAGCTCAACGAACTCTGGAAACACCATATATTTT. This gives the protein CASSTNSGNTIYF.